A single sample is the source of the 19 T cell receptor beta chains below, sequenced in a study of cytomegalovirus exposure and HLA in healthy donors. Profiled with immunoSEQ multiplex PCR; TCRdb holds only in-frame clones, not every one. This table holds under 150,000 clones, 86% found once. Sequencing was done on a sample of PBMCs. The source of these receptors is a man in his late teens or twenties in good health and CMV-seronegative.

The chain couples TRBV5-1 to TRBJ1-1, with D possibly being TRBD1 (6 bases). The CDR3 contains 17 residues. Trimming shortened V by 3 bases and J by 0 bases, and 18 bases separated the two germline ends. Germline V gene sequence: CDR1 SGHRS, CDR2 YFSETQ. For the CDR3, the DNA is TGCGCCAGCAGCTCCCTCCCCAGGGGTGGTGTGAACACTGAAGCTTTCTTT. Translation: CASSSLPRGGVNTEAFF.

The chain has TRBV19 and TRBJ1-4, with unresolved D. Per the germline V gene, CDR1 is LNHDA and CDR2 is SQIVND (reference sequence). The ends were cut back, 4 bases at V and 9 bases at J, with 12 bases in the middle. This CDR3 region has 13 residues. Here the CDR3 DNA reads TGTGCCAGTAGTAAGTTGGGAGTTAAAAAACTGTTTTTT. This translates into CASSKLGVKKLFF. Supplemented by reference TRBV19 and TRBJ1-4, the full variable domain reads DGGITQSPKYLFRKEGQNVTLSCEQNLNHDAMYWYRQDPGQGLRLIYYSQIVNDFQKGDIAEGYSVSREKKESFPLTVTSAQKNPTAFYLCASSKLGVKKLFFGSGTQLSVL.

The chain joins TRBV27 to TRBJ2-4; 10 positions match TRBD1. The CDR3 is 15 amino acids. Germline CDR1 is MNHEY and CDR2 is SMNVEV (reference sequence). Trimming cost V 9 bases and J 2 bases; bases outside gene matches: 7. The CDR3 loop is CASSRQGATKNIQYF. For the CDR3, the DNA is TGTGCCAGTTCGAGACAGGGGGCTACCAAAAACATTCAGTACTTC.

The chain links TRBV18 to TRBJ2-1; the match to TRBD2 covers 8 bases. J lost 6 bases, V lost 0 bases, and 7 bases had no gene match. Germline V lookup: CDR1 KGHSH, CDR2 LQKENI. This CDR3 spans 16 amino acids. The chain's CDR3 is CASSPPAGGQPNEQFF. The CDR3 nucleotides read TGTGCCAGCTCACCACCGGCGGGGGGCCAACCCAATGAGCAGTTCTTC.

The chain couples TRBV13 to TRBJ2-5; TRBD2 matches 7 bases. Germline-derived CDR1 and CDR2 are PRHDT and FYEKMQ (reference sequence). V was pared by 5 bases and J by 5 bases, with 5 bases of the junction left unmatched. This CDR3 has 13 amino acids. CDR3 residues: CASSQLGGETQYF. The CDR3 DNA reads as TGTGCCAGCAGCCAACTCGGGGGGGAGACCCAGTACTTC.

The rearrangement joins TRBV19 to TRBJ2-5, with TRBD2 as a possible D gene (5 bases). This CDR3 region has 15 residues. Per germline, CDR1 LNHDA and CDR2 SQIVND (reference sequence). The germline V and J ends were trimmed by 1 base and 5 bases, with 14 bases remaining between them. In nucleotides, the CDR3 is TGTGCCAGTAGTATAGTTGGTGGGAGTGGGGAGACCCAGTACTTC. Its protein is CASSIVGGSGETQYF.

The chain couples TRBV28 to TRBJ1-2; D gene unclear. This CDR3 contains 15 residues. The V end lost 5 bases, the J end lost 5 bases, and 18 bases lay between the germline ends. Germline CDR1 is MDHEN and CDR2 is SYDVKM. The CDR3 sequence: CASSRAPGILYGYTF. CDR3 nucleotide sequence: TGTGCCAGCAGTCGTGCTCCCGGGATATTATATGGCTACACCTTC.

V gene TRBV6-5 combines with J gene TRBJ1-1; the D is unclear. Germline V gene data show CDR1 as MNHEY and CDR2 as SVGAGI. V was pared by 1 base and J by 0 bases, with 9 bases between. The CDR3 consists of 15 residues. The CDR3 DNA reads as TGTGCCAGCAGTTACTTCCAGGAATTGAACACTGAAGCTTTCTTT. Translating it yields CASSYFQELNTEAFF.

CDR3 amino acids: CASSLGRDSSYEQYF. DNA of the CDR3: TGTGCCAGCAGCTTAGGCAGGGACAGCTCCTACGAGCAGTACTTC. V usage is TRBV13 and J usage is TRBJ2-7; 7 positions agree with TRBD1. Per germline, CDR1 PRHDT and CDR2 FYEKMQ (reference sequence). The CDR3 is made up of 15 amino acids. Unmatched junction bases numbered 2, after V lost 0 bases and J lost 0 bases.

This CDR3 reads CASSQSPRDSEIHNSPLHF. In DNA, the CDR3 is TGCGCCAGCAGCCAGTCACCCCGGGACAGCGAAATCCATAATTCACCCCTCCACTTT. This rearrangement joins TRBV4-1 to TRBJ1-6; TRBD1 agrees at 7 bases. CDR1 MGHRA and CDR2 YSYEKL come from the germline V gene. The CDR3 runs 19 residues. V shed 3 bases and J 5 bases; nucleotides not matched to a gene: 16.

V gene TRBV7-9 combines with J gene TRBJ1-1, with a possible D match to TRBD1 (5 bases). CDR1 and CDR2 from the germline V gene are SEHNR and FQNEAQ (reference sequence). V lost 1 base, J lost 4 bases, and 10 bases lay in between. The CDR3 covers 14 residues. The CDR3 reads CASSLGGDFTEAFF. CDR3 bases: TGTGCCAGCAGCTTAGGAGGGGACTTCACTGAAGCTTTCTTT.

The chain combines TRBV27 with TRBJ2-5; possibly TRBD1 for D (5 bases). The CDR3 runs 14 residues. Germline CDR1 reads MNHEY; CDR2 reads SMNVEV (reference sequence). V lost 5 bases and J lost 1, with 11 bases in between. The CDR3: CASSPQTVQETQYF. In DNA form, the CDR3 reads TGTGCCAGCAGTCCACAGACAGTCCAAGAGACCCAGTACTTC.

This rearrangement joins TRBV19 to TRBJ2-7, with 7 positions matching TRBD1. After removal of 2 bases from V and 3 bases from J, the junction contained 7 bases not matched to a gene. The V gene's germline CDR1 is LNHDA and CDR2 SQIVND (reference sequence). This CDR3 is 15 amino acids long. CDR3 sequence: CASSITGVGRYEQYF. The CDR3 DNA is TGTGCCAGTAGTATAACAGGGGTCGGCCGCTACGAGCAGTACTTC.

The chain couples TRBV29-1 to TRBJ1-1; TRBD1 might be the D (5 bases). The CDR3 is 14 amino acids. Germline-derived CDR1 and CDR2 are SQVTM and ANQGSEA. Deletions cut 6 bases from V and 3 bases from J, with 17 bases between. DNA for the CDR3: TGCAGCGTGGGGGTACCCGGGGGGGACACTGAAGCTTTCTTT. Translating gives CSVGVPGGDTEAFF.

The chain recombines TRBV7-8 with TRBJ1-5; D gene uncertain. There are 15 residues in the CDR3. V shed 3 bases and J shed 7 bases, with 16 bases lying between them. Per germline, CDR1 SGHVS and CDR2 FQNEAQ. CDR3 in amino acids: CASSFLSVRGQPQHF. CDR3 in DNA: TGTGCCAGCAGCTTTCTTTCGGTGCGCGGACAGCCCCAGCATTTT.

The chain couples TRBV30 to TRBJ1-4; 9 nucleotides line up with TRBD1. The germline gives CDR1 GTSNPN, CDR2 SVGIG (reference sequence). J lost 7 bases, V lost 3 bases, and 15 bases had no gene match. This CDR3 is 17 amino acids long. Here the CDR3 reads CAWRLLQGAGRGEKLFF. The CDR3 coding sequence is TGTGCCTGGAGACTCTTACAGGGGGCTGGGCGTGGTGAAAAACTGTTTTTT.

The chain joins TRBV28 to TRBJ2-6; the D is unclear. Germline CDR1 MDHEN, CDR2 SYDVKM. Trimming pared 6 bases from V and 2 bases from J, leaving 11 bases between. This CDR3 has 15 residues. The CDR3 bases are TGTGCCAGCAGGCGAACAGCCGCTGGGGCCAACGTCCTGACTTTC. Its translation: CASRRTAAGANVLTF. Complete variable domain (other parts from reference TRBV28 and TRBJ2-6): DVKVTQSSRYLVKRTGEKVFLECVQDMDHENMFWYRQDPGLGLRLIYFSYDVKMKEKGDIPEGYSVSREKKERFSLILESASTNQTSMYLCASRRTAAGANVLTFGAGSRLTVL.

In DNA, the CDR3 is TGTGCCAGCAGCCCGAGAGGGGGGGCGAATGAGCAGTTCTTC. This translates into CASSPRGGANEQFF. The chain couples TRBV9 to TRBJ2-1; TRBD2 might be the D (7 bases). This CDR3 spans 14 amino acids. Germline lookup yields CDR1 SGDLS and CDR2 YYNGEE. Trimming shortened V by 4 bases and J by 7 bases, and 15 bases separated the two germline ends.

The chain joins TRBV2 to TRBJ2-6; the match to TRBD1 covers 12 bases. V gave up 6 bases and J gave up 1 base; unmatched junction bases: 7. CDR1 and CDR2 from the germline V gene are SNHLY and FYNNEI. The CDR3 covers 18 residues. CDR3 nucleotides: TGTGCCAGCAGGGGGACAGGGGGCTTGAAGTCTGGGGCCAACGTCCTGACTTTC. Its protein product is CASRGTGGLKSGANVLTF.